This T cell receptor beta chain was profiled in a study of breast tumors, draining lymph nodes, adjacent tissues. Axillary draining lymph nodes of breast cancer patients supplied the node samples. Whole-study findings and limits: The lymph node origin of tumor T cells was framed as consistent with a hypothesis, not demonstrated. Luminal-like breast cancer showed significantly higher tumor–nontumor repertoire similarity than basal-like. Most tumor T cells seemingly derive from lymph node, then expand in tumor.

TCRdb re-called the multiplex PCR reads with MiXCR, one entry per CDR3 protein. The sample lists about 140,000 distinct CDR3 sequences, about 20% seen once, with just over 2.5% in the top ten. This clonotype was detected many times. The antigen is undetermined. Material for sequencing was axillary lymph node tissue. This sequence originates from a female donor with breast cancer. Some clones in this sample may be carry-over from other donors' samples.

The CDR3 is CASSSGTGASTDTQYF. The CDR3, as DNA: TGCGCCAGCAGCTCCGGGACAGGGGCCAGCACAGATACGCAGTATTTT. V usage is TRBV5-1 and J usage is TRBJ2-3, with 10 bases lining up with TRBD1. Germline-derived CDR1 and CDR2 are SGHRS and YFSETQ. The V and J ends lost 3 bases and 0 bases, in that order; junction bases with no gene match: 4. This CDR3 is 16 amino acids long.